This TCR beta chain was sequenced in a study of shared clonotypes between healthy human individuals. This CDR3 region has 16 residues. Germline trimming cut 0 bases from V and 5 bases from J; bases unmatched to any gene: 7. Germline V lookup: CDR1 LNHNV, CDR2 YYDKDF (reference sequence). For every subset, genomic DNA was evenly distributed across several immunoSEQ plates. Replicate PCRs run on sorted subsets employed 200 ng DNA, 30,000 to 35,000 T cell genomes. The table came from immunoSEQ multiplex PCR; TCRdb's copy has only in-frame clones and leaves some out. The sample has 110,000 or so clones, about two thirds seen once. Study-wide results and caveats: All-four-donor shared clonotypes had higher generation probabilities than non-shared clonotypes did. In general, naive subsets displayed greater estimated richness than memory subsets did.

This clone was seen only a few times. Its antigen is not known. Sample: memory CD8+ T cells sorted from blood. The subset was: CD45RO+ cells pooled with CCR7-negative TemRA cells. The TCR was taken from a woman aged 25 to 39 in good health. The chain couples TRBV15 to TRBJ2-5; the match to TRBD1 covers 9 bases. The CDR3 DNA reads as TGTGCCACCAGCAGAGAAGGGACAGGGAAACGGGAGACCCAGTACTTC. Translated, it gives CATSREGTGKRETQYF.